The TCR beta chain described here comes from a study of response to subunit inactivated influenza vaccine. Whole-study results and caveats: Researchers suggested that each seasonal influenza vaccination recruits few new T cells.

Comment on this clonotype: Antigen: not known. No DNA is shown, since the ends of the CDR3 on it are uncertain; the CDR3 is the one TCRdb lists.

Germline CDR1 and CDR2: MNHEY and SVGEGT. The CDR3 length equals 13 residues, ends included. MiXCR, run by TCRdb on the RT-PCR reads, gives a single entry per CDR3 protein. Found here are approximately 500,000 distinct CDR3 sequences, under 15% of them singletons; the top ten hold 10% to 15%. The sample consisted of PBMCs from blood, taken 45 days after vaccination. The sequence was collected from a man aged 50-59 years who received an inactivated influenza vaccine. V usage is TRBV6-2 or TRBV6-3 and J usage is TRBJ1-2. The CDR3 loop is CASSSSGGYGYTF.